The rows below give T cell receptor beta chains drawn from one sample of a study of blood T cell repertoires in COVID-19. Using immunoSEQ multiplex PCR, the repertoire was profiled, and TCRdb retains in-frame clones only, with some absent. This table has 45,000 to 55,000 clones, 87% appearing once. Sequenced input: peripheral blood. The receptors derive from a man aged 50-59 years with active COVID-19. Each CDR3 is given with its conserved first and last residue. D genes are given only for firm matches. Clone size is given for some rows only: seen once, a few or many times, or a class if the clone is expanded.

V gene	D gene	clone size	J gene	CDR3 DNA	CDR3 protein
TRBV27	TRBD1	NA	TRBJ2-7	TGTGCCAGCAGTCCGCTTCGACAGGGCCTCTCCTACGAGCAGTACTTC	CASSPLRQGLSYEQYF
TRBV7-2	NA	few	TRBJ1-5	TGTGCCAGCAGCCTGCCGGAGGGAATCCAGCCCCAGCATTTT	CASSLPEGIQPQHF
TRBV7-2	NA	NA	TRBJ2-7	TGTGCCAGCAGCGCGACTAGAGCAGACTTCGAGCAGTACTTC	CASSATRADFEQYF
TRBV19	TRBD2	NA	TRBJ2-5	TGTGCCAGTAGTATAGTGGGCAGCGGGGGGACCCTTCAAGAGACCCAGTACTTC	CASSIVGSGGTLQETQYF
TRBV10-1	TRBD1	NA	TRBJ2-5	TGCGCCAGCAAAGGCAGGGGGTTAAGATGGGAGACCCAGTACTTC	CASKGRGLRWETQYF
TRBV7-2	TRBD2	NA	TRBJ2-7	TGTGCCAGCAGCCCGGGACTAGCGGCTTACGAGCAGTACTTC	CASSPGLAAYEQYF
TRBV18	TRBD2	NA	TRBJ2-3	TGTGCCAGCTCCCCCGAGGAGCGGGGGGGACCTAGCACAGATACGCAGTATTTT	CASSPEERGGPSTDTQYF
TRBV10-3	NA	few	TRBJ1-5	TGTGCCATCAGTGAGTCGAGGGGGGGACTCTCCAGTCAGCCCCAGCATTTT	CAISESRGGLSSQPQHF
TRBV6-2/TRBV6-3	NA	few	TRBJ1-2	TGTGCCAGCAGTTACGCAGACAGTTCAACTGGCTACACCTTC	CASSYADSSTGYTF
TRBV6-5	NA	NA	TRBJ1-5	TGTGCCACCGGGGGTCAGGGAAGCAATCAGCCCCAGCATTTT	CATGGQGSNQPQHF
TRBV27	TRBD1	NA	TRBJ1-2	TGTGCCAGCAGGCCAACGACAGGGCGGAACTATGGCTACACCTTC	CASRPTTGRNYGYTF
TRBV11-2	NA	NA	TRBJ2-7	TGTGCCAGCAGCCCTAGACAGTCCTACGAGCAGTACTTC	CASSPRQSYEQYF
TRBV5-1	TRBD2	NA	TRBJ2-3	TGCGCCAGCAGGCAAAGATCTAGCGGGGTGGGCACAGATACGCAGTATTTT	CASRQRSSGVGTDTQYF
TRBV18	NA	NA	TRBJ1-6	TGTGCCAGCTCACCAATACAGGGCTATAATTCACCCCTCCACTTT	CASSPIQGYNSPLHF
TRBV6-4	TRBD2	NA	TRBJ2-2	TGTGCCAGCAGTGACTCAGAGGACGGGGATAAGCGGGAGTGGATCGGGGAGCTGTTTTTT	CASSDSEDGDKREWIGELFF
TRBV10-3	TRBD1	once	TRBJ1-1	TGTGCCATCAGTTTACAGGGGATGAACACTGAAGCTTTCTTT	CAISLQGMNTEAFF
TRBV5-1	NA	NA	TRBJ2-7	TGCGCCAGCAGCTTGGTACCTGCTGCGGTGCAGTACTTC	CASSLVPAAVQYF
TRBV28	NA	NA	TRBJ2-7	TGTGCCAGCATAGGGGACTGGAGCTCCTACGAGCAGTACTTC	CASIGDWSSYEQYF
TRBV5-4	TRBD1	NA	TRBJ1-1	TGTGCCAGCAGCTGGGACAGACAAGTTGAAGCTTTCTTT	CASSWDRQVEAFF
TRBV3-1/TRBV3-2	TRBD1	few	TRBJ1-2	TGTGCCAGCAGCCAAGCGACAGGGAACTATGGCTACACCTTC	CASSQATGNYGYTF
TRBV5-1	NA	NA	TRBJ1-2	TGCGCCAGCACAGGACAAACTTCCTATGGCTACACCTTC	CASTGQTSYGYTF
TRBV28	TRBD2	NA	TRBJ2-3	TGTGCCAGCAGCTCCGACCGGAATAGCGGGACTTCAGATACGCAGTATTTT	CASSSDRNSGTSDTQYF
TRBV10-3	NA	few	TRBJ2-5	TGTGCCATCAGTGAGGGGGGAGGCAAGACCCAGTACTTC	CAISEGGGKTQYF
TRBV9	NA	once	TRBJ2-7	TGTGCCAGCAGCGTAGAAGATACAGGGACCTACGAGCAGTACTTC	CASSVEDTGTYEQYF
TRBV5-1	NA	NA	TRBJ1-2	TGCGCCAGCAGCCGGGAGGGCGGACAGCTTAACTATGGCTACACCTTC	CASSREGGQLNYGYTF
TRBV7-9	NA	once	TRBJ1-4	TGTGCCAGCAGCAAAGGGGTCGGAGGAACTGAAAAACTGTTTTTT	CASSKGVGGTEKLFF
TRBV5-4	TRBD1	NA	TRBJ2-5	TGTGCCAGTACATTTAGGGGGCGGCAAGAGACCCAGTACTTC	CASTFRGRQETQYF
TRBV6-1	TRBD1	NA	TRBJ1-5	TGTGCCAGCAGTCAAGGGCGGGACAGGGTCGGTCAGCCCCAGCATTTT	CASSQGRDRVGQPQHF
TRBV30	NA	NA	TRBJ2-7	TGTGCCTGGAGTGTGGGCCAGGGTGCCTACGAGCAGTACTTC	CAWSVGQGAYEQYF
TRBV11-1	NA	NA	TRBJ2-5	TGTGCCAGCAGCTTAGCCGCCGCCGGAGAAGAGACCCAGTACTTC	CASSLAAAGEETQYF
TRBV5-6	NA	NA	TRBJ2-3	TGTGCCAGCAGCTTGGGGAGAGGGTCAGATACGCAGTATTTT	CASSLGRGSDTQYF
TRBV19	NA	NA	TRBJ1-2	TGTGCCAGTAGTACGGGCAGGGCCAACTATGGCTACACCTTC	CASSTGRANYGYTF
TRBV7-6	NA	NA	TRBJ1-1	TGTGCCAGCAGCCGGGACACGACGAACACTGAAGCTTTCTTT	CASSRDTTNTEAFF
TRBV7-9	TRBD1	NA	TRBJ1-4	TGTGCCATCTCAGGAGGGGGCGACAGACGGGCAACTAATGAAAAACTGTTTTTT	CAISGGGDRRATNEKLFF
TRBV6-2/TRBV6-3	TRBD1	NA	TRBJ1-5	TGTGCCAGCAGTTACTTCCGGACAGGACGCAATCAGCCCCAGCATTTT	CASSYFRTGRNQPQHF
TRBV7-2	TRBD2	NA	TRBJ2-1	TGTGCCAGCAGCTCTCGACTAGCGGCCAGCTACAATGAGCAGTTCTTC	CASSSRLAASYNEQFF
TRBV6-1	NA	NA	TRBJ2-6	TGTGCCAGCAGTGAAGAAAGGGCGGGGAGCTCTGGGGCCAACGTCCTGACTTTC	CASSEERAGSSGANVLTF
TRBV5-1	TRBD1	NA	TRBJ2-2	TGCGCCAGCAGCTTTTCCGGGACAGGGGGCTACACCGGGGAGCTGTTTTTT	CASSFSGTGGYTGELFF
TRBV28	TRBD1	NA	TRBJ2-3	TGTGCCAGCAGTGACCGACAGGGGCAGGGCACAGATACGCAGTATTTT	CASSDRQGQGTDTQYF
TRBV6-4	TRBD1	NA	TRBJ1-2	TGTGCCAGCAGTGACTCGAACAGGGGCTATGGCTACACCTTC	CASSDSNRGYGYTF
TRBV3-1/TRBV3-2	TRBD2	NA	TRBJ2-3	TGTGCCAGCAGCCTAGCGGGAGGCGGCCAGGGTACGCAGTATTTT	CASSLAGGGQGTQYF
TRBV21-1	NA	NA	TRBJ2-3	TGTGCCAGCAGCAAAGGGGGAGGCCGCGGCACAGATACGCAGTATTTT	CASSKGGGRGTDTQYF
TRBV6-2/TRBV6-3	NA	NA	TRBJ2-5	TGTGCCAGCAGTTACCTCGAGACCCAGTACTTC	CASSYLETQYF
TRBV10-3	NA	NA	TRBJ2-2	TGTGCCATCAGACAGGGAAAGGGAAGTACCGGGGAGCTGTTTTTT	CAIRQGKGSTGELFF
TRBV6-2/TRBV6-3	TRBD2	NA	TRBJ2-1	TGTGCCAGCAGTTCCGCGGGACTAGCGGGGGTCAGAGGCTCCTACAATGAGCAGTTCTTC	CASSSAGLAGVRGSYNEQFF
TRBV6-5	NA	NA	TRBJ1-1	TGTGCCAGCAGTTACTCGAAACTGACAGTCGGAGCTTTCTTT	CASSYSKLTVGAFF
TRBV4-3	NA	NA	TRBJ1-3	TGCGCCAGCAGCCAAGGCATTACAGGAGAGGCTGGAAACACCATATATTTT	CASSQGITGEAGNTIYF
TRBV7-2	NA	NA	TRBJ2-2	TGTGCCAGCAGCTTAGGAGGGTACTTCACCGGGGAGCTGTTTTTT	CASSLGGYFTGELFF
TRBV27	TRBD2	NA	TRBJ2-2	TGTGCCAGCAGTTTATTTAGCGGGAGGGCCGACACCGGGGAGCTGTTTTTT	CASSLFSGRADTGELFF
TRBV6-2/TRBV6-3	NA	NA	TRBJ1-6	TGTGCCAGCAGTTTTGAGATTAATTCACCCCTCCACTTT	CASSFEINSPLHF
TRBV6-5	NA	NA	TRBJ1-3	TGTGCCAGCAGTTACTCGATGCCAGGGGCTGGAAACACCATATATTTT	CASSYSMPGAGNTIYF
TRBV4-3	TRBD1	NA	TRBJ1-2	TGCGCCAGCAGCCAAACTCGGCAGGGGGCTCATGGCTACACCTTC	CASSQTRQGAHGYTF